The clone carrying this T cell receptor beta chain was recorded at least ten times. Its specificity is not known. This sample was taken from a study of T-cell memory formation after mild COVID-19. V lost 5 bases and J 8 bases, leaving 9 bases between the germline ends. The CDR3 is 12 amino acids. Germline CDR1 SGHTA, CDR2 FQGNSA. Overall study findings and caveats: Contracting CD4+ clones lay largely in CM and EM, with CD8+ ones residing in EMRA. Clones that contracted from day 15 to 85 were balanced CD4/CD8, while later expanders leaned CD4+.

From the 5' RACE reads, TCRdb called clonotypes with MiXCR, one entry per CDR3 protein. The repertoire includes more than 150,000 distinct CDR3 sequences, roughly 20% of them detected once, and 3% to 4% sits in the top ten. This TCR derives from a man between 18 and 29 years old who had mild COVID-19 (a few samples of this study predate the infection). Cell type and time point are not known. The sequenced material came from PBMCs or a T cell subset sorted from them (not recorded which). The V and J genes are TRBV7-2 and TRBJ2-2, with D perhaps TRBD1 (6 bases). Here the CDR3 reads CASSTRGGELFF. The CDR3 bases are TGTGCCAGCAGCACCAGGGGTGGGGAGCTGTTTTTT.